This passage covers 15 T cell receptor beta chains from one sample sequenced in a study of T cell responses to AZD1222 COVID-19 vaccine. Assay used: immunoSEQ multiplex PCR; TCRdb lists only in-frame clones, some missing. The sample has tens of thousands of clones, 88% seen once. The starting material was peripheral blood, obtained on day 0 of AZD1222 vaccination. The receptor source for this set is an adult in good health.

This chain links TRBV5-4 with TRBJ1-4; maybe TRBD1 (5 bases). With 0 bases removed from V and 8 bases from J, the gap between germline ends came to 14 bases. This CDR3 spans 15 amino acids. Germline loops: CDR1 SGHNT, CDR2 YYREEE (reference sequence). The CDR3 loop is CASSLGGRDSEKLFF. DNA of the CDR3: TGTGCCAGCAGCTTGGGGGGACGGGATAGCGAAAAACTGTTTTTT.

The chain carries TRBV5-1 and TRBJ2-6, with D unresolved. V lost 0 bases and J 0 bases, leaving 4 bases between the germline ends. Germline CDR1 reads SGHRS; CDR2 reads YFSETQ. The CDR3 is made up of 15 amino acids. The CDR3 coding sequence is TGCGCCAGCAGCTTGGGGTTCTCTGGGGCCAACGTCCTGACTTTC. Translating it yields CASSLGFSGANVLTF.

The chain is built from TRBV29-1 and TRBJ1-1; D gene uncertain. This CDR3 comprises 11 residues. The V gene lost 5 bases and the J gene lost 1 base, with 5 bases spanning the gap. Germline lookup yields CDR1 SQVTM and CDR2 ANQGSEA. The CDR3 nucleotides are TGCAGCGTTTACCCGAACACTGAAGCTTTCTTT. Its translation: CSVYPNTEAFF. The variable domain in full, with the rest retrieved from reference TRBV29-1 and TRBJ1-1, is SAVISQKPSRDICQRGTSLTIQCQVDSQVTMMFWYRQQPGQSLTLIATANQGSEATYESGFVIDKFPISRPNLTFSTLTVSNMSPEDSSIYLCSVYPNTEAFFGQGTRLTVV.

The genes are TRBV28 and TRBJ2-7; no firm D call. CDR3 length: 13 amino acids. Trimming left V 6 bases short and J 2 bases short, with 11 bases between. Per the germline V gene, CDR1 is MDHEN and CDR2 is SYDVKM. The CDR3: CASSRTPTYEQYF. The CDR3 region has the DNA TGTGCCAGCAGCCGCACCCCTACCTACGAGCAGTACTTC.

The J gene is TRBJ1-6, the V gene TRBV27, with 9 bases lining up with TRBD1. Germline CDR1 and CDR2: MNHEY and SMNVEV (reference sequence). With 2 bases clipped from V and 5 bases from J, the junction kept 4 bases outside the gene matches. The CDR3 length is 16 residues. The CDR3 loop is CASSLKGQGNNSPLHF. DNA of the CDR3: TGTGCCAGCAGTTTAAAGGGACAGGGTAATAATTCACCCCTCCACTTT.

This clone was seen once. The V and J genes are TRBV11-2 and TRBJ2-3; 10 bases agree with TRBD1. This CDR3 has 15 residues. V shed 1 base and J 6 bases; nucleotides not matched to a gene: 4. Per germline, CDR1 SGHAT and CDR2 FQNNGV. As DNA, the CDR3 is TGTGCCAGCAGCTTAGGGCGGACAGGGGGGGATACGCAGTATTTT. The encoded protein is CASSLGRTGGDTQYF.

The V call is TRBV13, the J call TRBJ1-1, with D possibly being TRBD1 (5 bases). The CDR3 is 14 residues long. V was shortened by 3 bases and J by 1 base, with 9 bases between the two germline ends. Germline V CDR1 and CDR2: PRHDT, FYEKMQ (reference sequence). The CDR3 nucleotides read TGTGCCAGCAGCTTTCGAGGGGCGAACACTGAAGCTTTCTTT. Its translation is CASSFRGANTEAFF.

The chain links TRBV28 to TRBJ1-6, with a possible D match to TRBD1 (6 bases). V lost 6 bases to trimming and J lost 4 bases, with 16 bases between them. Germline CDR1 and CDR2: MDHEN and SYDVKM. This CDR3 region has 16 residues. DNA of the CDR3: TGTGCCAGCAGACCTTCCCTAGGGGGGTATAATTCACCCCTCCACTTT. Translated: CASRPSLGGYNSPLHF.

Only one count was recorded for this clone. The rearrangement joins TRBV27 to TRBJ1-1, with 9 bases that match TRBD1. CDR1 MNHEY and CDR2 SMNVEV come from the germline V gene (reference sequence). V lost 2 bases, J lost 1 base, and 8 bases stayed unmatched. The CDR3 sequence is 17 residues long. CDR3 nucleotides: TGTGCCAGCAGTTTAGGCACTTGGGGACAGGGGAACACTGAAGCTTTCTTT. This encodes CASSLGTWGQGNTEAFF.

The chain couples TRBV30 to TRBJ1-5; possibly TRBD1 for D (5 bases). V dropped 2 bases and J dropped 0 bases, with 23 bases sitting between them. CDR1 GTSNPN and CDR2 SVGIG come from the germline V gene (reference sequence). The CDR3 is 19 residues long. The CDR3 here is CAWSRNQGGDIGSNQPQHF. As DNA, the CDR3 is TGTGCCTGGAGTAGAAACCAGGGAGGTGATATTGGTAGCAATCAGCCCCAGCATTTT.

This clone was detected a few times. The CDR3 is CASRQRDYGYTF. CDR3 sequence (DNA): TGTGCCAGCAGGCAACGGGACTATGGCTACACCTTC. V usage is TRBV6-5 and J usage is TRBJ1-2; D uncertain. V gave up 6 bases and J gave up 3 bases, with 8 bases separating them. Germline V gene sequence: CDR1 MNHEY, CDR2 SVGAGI. CDR3 length: 12 amino acids.

This clone has only one observation. The rearrangement joins TRBV9 to TRBJ2-1; D is unresolved. The germline V gene encodes CDR1 SGDLS and CDR2 YYNGEE. The length of the CDR3 is 12 residues. The V end lost 1 base, the J end lost 1 base, and 0 bases lay between the germline ends. The CDR3 here is CASSVSYNEQFF. CDR3 nucleotide sequence: TGTGCCAGCAGCGTATCCTACAATGAGCAGTTCTTC.

The chain has TRBV3-1 (or the pseudogene TRBV3-2) and TRBJ2-7; 10 bases match TRBD2. The CDR3 length is 15 residues. Per germline, CDR1 LGHDT and CDR2 YNNKEL (reference sequence). Trimming took 5 bases from V and 0 from J; bases not matched to a gene: 4. The DNA for the CDR3 is TGTGCCAGCAGCTTACGGACTAGCGGCTCCTACGAGCAGTACTTC. This sequence encodes CASSLRTSGSYEQYF.

The gene calls are TRBV28 and TRBJ1-5, with D unclear. CDR1 MDHEN and CDR2 SYDVKM come from the germline V gene. The CDR3 runs 14 residues. Trimming stripped 3 bases from V and 4 bases from J, with 10 bases between. This CDR3 is CASSLSGINQPQHF. The CDR3 nucleotides read TGTGCCAGCAGTTTGTCGGGAATTAATCAGCCCCAGCATTTT.

The V call is TRBV28, the J call TRBJ2-2; 12 bases agree with TRBD2. Trimming at V came to 0 bases and at J to 6 bases, leaving 5 bases not matched to a gene. The CDR3 loop spans 17 amino acids. Germline V gene data show CDR1 as MDHEN and CDR2 as SYDVKM. The CDR3, as DNA: TGTGCCAGCAGTTTATGGAGGCTAGCGGGAGGGCCCGGGGAGCTGTTTTTT. Translation gives CASSLWRLAGGPGELFF.